The clone carrying this TCR beta chain was recorded once. This record belongs to a study of shared clonotypes between healthy human individuals. Looking at the study overall: A couple of women and a few men aged 18 to 49 served as donors.

This CDR3 is built from 12 residues. V lost 6 bases and J lost 0, with 4 bases in between. Looked up from germline, CDR1 is SEHNR and CDR2 is FQNEAQ (reference sequence). The unsorted PBMC replicate PCRs were performed with 300 ng DNA, some 30,000 T cell genomes. As processed by the authors: Filtering of immunoSEQ junctional sequences could not match full-length read filtering. Assay: immunoSEQ multiplex PCR; the TCRdb copy retains only in-frame clones and omits some. Clone size and the V and J calls come from that table; the DNA yielded D and trimming. This table holds fewer than 700,000 clones, about 80% found once. The study used about 100 million PBMCs per unsorted sample for genomic DNA.

The chain links TRBV7-9 to TRBJ2-3; D gene unclear. The clonotype originates from a woman between 40 and 50 years old in good health. Some clones in this sample may be carry-over from other donors' samples. Source material: PBMCs. The CDR3 sequence: CASRASTDTQYF. DNA for the CDR3: TGTGCCAGCAGGGCTAGCACAGATACGCAGTATTTT. The full variable domain, in which reference TRBV7-9 and TRBJ2-3 provide the parts outside the CDR3, is DTGVSQNPRHKITKRGQNVTFRCDPISEHNRLYWYRQTLGQGPEFLTYFQNEAQLEKSRLLSDRFSAERPKGSFSTLEIQRTEQGDSAMYLCASRASTDTQYFGPGTRLTVL.